This entry lists 12 T cell receptor beta chains sequenced from one sample in a study of CD8 T cells in ankylosing spondylitis. MiXCR, run by TCRdb on the 5' RACE reads, gives a single entry per CDR3 protein. Among approximately 340,000 distinct CDR3 sequences listed, roughly 14% were seen once. Input material: blood, either unsorted or a sorted T cell fraction (not recorded which). The receptor source for this set is a male donor with ankylosing spondylitis or in good health (not recorded which).

This clonotype has a count of ten or more. The genes are TRBV12-3 or TRBV12-4 and TRBJ2-7; D not resolved. The CDR3 has 12 residues. Trimming left V 4 bases short and J 2 bases short, with 6 bases between. The CDR3: CASSYGPYEQYF. The DNA for the CDR3 is TGTGCCAGCAGTTACGGGCCCTACGAGCAGTACTTC.

At least ten counts were recorded for this clonotype. This rearrangement joins TRBV12-3 or TRBV12-4 to TRBJ1-5; TRBD1 aligns across 7 bases. J was trimmed by 4 bases and V by 3 bases; bases with no gene match: 3. The CDR3 is 14 residues long. DNA of the CDR3: TGTGCCAGCAGTTTCGGCAGGGGGAATCAGCCCCAGCATTTT. Its protein is CASSFGRGNQPQHF.

V gene TRBV15 combines with J gene TRBJ2-1; 8 bases are shared with TRBD2. Germline CDR1 reads LNHNV; CDR2 reads YYDKDF (reference sequence). After removal of 6 bases from V and 8 bases from J, the junction contained 6 bases not matched to a gene. The CDR3 totals 13 residues. Written as DNA, the CDR3 is TGTGCCACCAGGGGTAGCGGGAAGTATGAGCAGTTCTTC. Translated: CATRGSGKYEQFF.

V and J are TRBV5-5 and TRBJ1-2; D is ambiguous. This CDR3 comprises 14 residues. Germline assignment: CDR1 SGHKS and CDR2 YYEKEE (reference sequence). The V end lost 0 bases, the J end lost 13 bases, and 19 bases lay between the germline ends. The CDR3 sequence: CASSLEPVFLAGTF. DNA for the CDR3: TGTGCCAGCAGCTTGGAGCCCGTGTTTCTGGCTGGCACCTTC.

This clonotype was found many times. This chain connects TRBV5-1 to TRBJ1-6, with D hard to call. Germline V gives CDR1 SGHRS, CDR2 YFSETQ. Trimming removed 6 bases from V and 7 bases from J, with 14 bases in between. There are 14 residues in the CDR3. CDR3 bases: TGCGCCAGCACAAGCCGGAGCAACAATTCACCCCTCCACTTT. The encoded protein is CASTSRSNNSPLHF.

This clonotype was observed at least ten times. This chain connects TRBV4-1 to TRBJ2-1, with TRBD2 matching over 9 bases. In germline, CDR1 is MGHRA, CDR2 YSYEKL. This CDR3 spans 16 amino acids. The ends lost 0 bases at V and 4 bases at J; junction bases unmatched: 4. This CDR3 reads CASSQDPSGGYNEQFF. CDR3 in DNA: TGCGCCAGCAGCCAAGATCCAAGCGGGGGGTACAATGAGCAGTTCTTC.

This clonotype was counted between two and nine times. The V call is TRBV29-1, the J call TRBJ2-1; TRBD2 matches at 7 bases. Germline V gene sequence: CDR1 SQVTM, CDR2 ANQGSEA. Trimming removed 6 bases from V and 9 bases from J; junction bases left unmatched: 11. The CDR3 totals 13 residues. CDR3 amino acids: CSVATGGATEQFF. CDR3 bases: TGCAGCGTAGCCACGGGGGGAGCGACTGAGCAGTTCTTC.

This clonotype occurred a few times. The chain uses TRBV11-2 and TRBJ2-5; no reliable D call. The CDR3 consists of 13 residues. The germline V and J ends were trimmed by 5 bases and 1 base, with 8 bases remaining between them. Germline-derived CDR1 and CDR2 are SGHAT and FQNNGV. CDR3 nucleotides: TGTGCCAGCAGCCTGAAGCCCCAAGAGACCCAGTACTTC. Protein: CASSLKPQETQYF.

CDR3 bases: TGTGCCATTACCAGAAGGGGGGAGACAGATACGCAGTATTTT. It translates to CAITRRGETDTQYF. The rearrangement uses TRBV10-3 and TRBJ2-3; tentatively, D is TRBD1 or TRBD2 (6 bases each). The CDR3 length is 14 residues. Germline V CDR1 and CDR2: ENHRY, SYGVKD. Trimming removed 9 bases at V and 3 bases at J, with 16 bases between.

This clonotype was observed a few times. This chain joins TRBV4-2 and TRBJ2-7; 8 bases map to TRBD1. The CDR3 extends over 15 amino acids. V lost 3 bases to trimming and J lost 2 bases; unmatched junction nucleotides: 6. CDR1 and CDR2 (germline): LGHNA, YNFKEQ. The CDR3, as DNA: TGTGCCAGCAGCCAGGAGCCAGGGGGCCCCTACGAGCAGTACTTC. It specifies CASSQEPGGPYEQYF.

The chain employs TRBV2 and TRBJ1-1; D unresolved. The CDR3 runs to 11 residues. Trimming shortened V by 4 bases and J by 8 bases, and 8 bases separated the two germline ends. The V gene's germline CDR1 is SNHLY and CDR2 FYNNEI. The CDR3 nucleotides are TGTGCCAGCAGTGTAGTGCGGGAAGCTTTCTTT. It is translated as CASSVVREAFF.

The rearrangement joins TRBV5-1 to TRBJ1-1; a possible D gene is TRBD1 (6 bases). This CDR3 has 14 amino acids. Trimming removed 4 bases from V and 4 bases from J, with 14 bases in between. Germline V gene data show CDR1 as SGHRS and CDR2 as YFSETQ. CDR3 sequence (DNA): TGCGCCAGCAGCCAGGGACATCCGGGCACTGAAGCTTTCTTT. This sequence encodes CASSQGHPGTEAFF.